Sequencing of this TCR beta chain was carried out in a study of blood T cell repertoires in COVID-19. Background on the study: Acute and convalescent COVID-19 samples came from the United States, Italy and Spain. PBMCs, B-cell-depleted T cells, or T cells provided the cDNA or gDNA that made up the material.

Original data processing: Counts of nucleated cells, estimated from reference gene primer amplification, were obtained. The method was immunoSEQ multiplex PCR; TCRdb's version includes in-frame clones alone and lacks a portion of them. V, J and clone size derive from that table, while D and trimming were established from the DNA sequence. The table lists 400,000 to 450,000 clones, 75% to 90% of them singletons. Sequenced material: peripheral blood. This TCR was recovered from a woman aged 25 to 39 with active or convalescent COVID-19.

The CDR3 sequence: CASSRTGTGSNQPQHF. The CDR3, as DNA: TGTGCCAGTAGCCGAACCGGGACAGGTAGCAATCAGCCCCAGCATTTT. V is TRBV19 and J is TRBJ1-5; TRBD1 matches at 8 bases. The CDR3 runs 16 residues. The trim removed 6 bases at V and 0 bases at J, leaving 7 bases unmatched. The germline gives CDR1 LNHDA, CDR2 SQIVND (reference sequence).